This passage covers 18 T cell receptor beta chains from one sample sequenced in a study of blood T cell repertoires in COVID-19. Profiling relied on immunoSEQ multiplex PCR, and the TCRdb table lists in-frame clones only, not all of them. The sample records 350,000 to 450,000 clones, around nine tenths being singletons. Material: peripheral blood. The origin of the receptors is a human donor in a cohort sampled during active COVID-19.

This clone was detected only once. This sequence joins TRBV7-9 and TRBJ2-1; 9 positions agree with TRBD2. The V gene end was trimmed by 4 bases and the J gene end by 3 bases; junction bases not matched to a gene: 16. Germline loops: CDR1 SEHNR, CDR2 FQNEAQ (reference sequence). The CDR3 runs to 19 residues. The CDR3 nucleotides read TGTGCCAGCAGCTCCTCCCCCCGGGGGCGGGAGGGTTACTACAATGAGCAGTTCTTC. This codes for CASSSSPRGREGYYNEQFF.

This clone was seen just once. This rearrangement joins TRBV30 to TRBJ1-2; D call uncertain. Germline CDR1 reads GTSNPN; CDR2 reads SVGIG (reference sequence). The V and J ends lost 0 bases and 4 bases respectively, with 9 bases between them. The CDR3 has 13 amino acids. CDR3 DNA sequence: TGTGCCTGGAGTGTACTCTGGTCCTATGGCTACACCTTC. This encodes CAWSVLWSYGYTF. The variable domain in full, completed from reference TRBV30 and TRBJ1-2, reads SQTIHQWPATLVQPVGSPLSLECTVEGTSNPNLYWYRQAAGRGLQLLFYSVGIGQISSEVPQNLSASRPQDRQFILSSKKLLLSDSGFYLCAWSVLWSYGYTFGSGTRLTVV.

The V and J genes are TRBV6-1 and TRBJ1-2, with 10 nucleotides matching TRBD1. Unmatched junction bases numbered 1, after V lost 0 bases and J lost 3 bases. The CDR3 runs to 15 residues. Germline V gene sequence: CDR1 MNHNS, CDR2 SASEGT. The CDR3: CASSEAGTGDYGYTF. The CDR3 region has the DNA TGTGCCAGCAGTGAAGCAGGGACAGGGGACTATGGCTACACCTTC.

The CDR3 protein is CASSQEIAANTEAFF. Here the CDR3 DNA reads TGTGCCAGCAGCCAAGAGATAGCGGCTAACACTGAAGCTTTCTTT. The V gene is TRBV4-2, the J gene TRBJ1-1; D is uncertain. The CDR3 spans 15 residues. The germline V gene has CDR1 LGHNA and CDR2 YNFKEQ. V lost 0 bases to trimming and J lost 2 bases, with 10 bases between them.

The count of this clone is one. V usage is TRBV24-1 and J usage is TRBJ2-5, with D perhaps matching TRBD1 (6 bases). This CDR3 contains 15 residues. V dropped 3 bases and J dropped 0 bases, with 10 bases sitting between them. CDR1 is KGHDR, CDR2 SFDVKD, per germline. CDR3 DNA sequence: TGTGCCACCAGTGATACGCGACAGGACCAAGAGACCCAGTACTTC. It encodes CATSDTRQDQETQYF.

The rearrangement joins TRBV7-8 to TRBJ1-6; weak D call: TRBD1 (6 bases). This CDR3 contains 17 residues. Trimming shortened V by 2 bases and J by 7 bases, and 18 bases separated the two germline ends. CDR1 is SGHVS and CDR2 is FQNEAQ in the germline V gene. The CDR3 spells CASSLTYSGTSNSPLHF. CDR3 DNA sequence: TGTGCCAGCAGCTTAACATACTCTGGGACAAGCAATTCACCCCTCCACTTT. The variable domain in full, with the rest retrieved from reference TRBV7-8 and TRBJ1-6, is GAGVSQSPRYKVAKRGQDVALRCDPISGHVSLFWYQQALGQGPEFLTYFQNEAQLDKSGLPSDRFFAERPEGSVSTLKIQRTQQEDSAVYLCASSLTYSGTSNSPLHFGNGTRLTVT.

V usage is TRBV19 and J usage is TRBJ1-2; D unclear. The germline gives CDR1 LNHDA, CDR2 SQIVND (reference sequence). V lost 7 bases and J lost 6, with 12 bases in between. This CDR3 contains 12 residues. CDR3 residues: CASKRESHGYTF. The DNA for the CDR3 is TGTGCCAGTAAGCGGGAGAGCCATGGCTACACCTTC.

The chain joins TRBV11-2 to TRBJ1-6; D gene unclear. Trimming took off 4 bases at V and 7 bases at J, with 11 bases between the two ends. Germline assignment: CDR1 SGHAT and CDR2 FQNNGV. CDR3 length equals 14 residues. CDR3 sequence: CASSSPLRNSPLHF. The CDR3 DNA sequence: TGTGCCAGCAGCTCGCCCCTGAGGAATTCACCCCTCCACTTT. The entire variable domain, with the rest obtained from reference TRBV11-2 and TRBJ1-6, is as follows: EAGVAQSPRYKIIEKRQSVAFWCNPISGHATLYWYQQILGQGPKLLIQFQNNGVVDDSQLPKDRFSAERLKGVDSTLKIQPAKLEDSAVYLCASSSPLRNSPLHFGNGTRLTVT.

The chain recombines TRBV18 with TRBJ2-2; D unclear. CDR3 length: 14 residues. The V end lost 3 bases, the J end lost 5 bases, and 10 bases lay between the germline ends. Germline V gene lookup returns CDR1 KGHSH and CDR2 LQKENI. The CDR3 nucleotides read TGTGCCAGCTCACCGTCTAAGTCTACCGGGGAGCTGTTTTTT. This codes for CASSPSKSTGELFF.

This sequence joins TRBV18 and TRBJ2-3; 7 nucleotides line up with TRBD1. This CDR3 contains 16 residues. V lost 4 bases to trimming and J lost 6 bases; unmatched junction nucleotides: 13. Germline-derived CDR1 and CDR2 are KGHSH and LQKENI. The chain's CDR3 is CASSLRTGAEMDTQYF. CDR3 coding DNA: TGTGCCAGCTCACTCCGTACAGGGGCCGAGATGGATACGCAGTATTTT.

This sequence joins TRBV19 and TRBJ2-2; 7 bases map to TRBD2. Germline trimming cut 8 bases from V and 4 bases from J; bases unmatched to any gene: 7. Germline CDR1 reads LNHDA; CDR2 reads SQIVND (reference sequence). The CDR3 is 14 amino acids. The CDR3 DNA is TGTGCCAGTTTTTCGGGGGGAAGCACCGGGGAGCTGTTTTTT. Translated: CASFSGGSTGELFF.

This chain connects TRBV5-6 to TRBJ1-2; weak D call: TRBD1 (6 bases). Germline V gives CDR1 SGHDT, CDR2 YYEEEE. This CDR3 comprises 15 residues. The V gene lost 0 bases and the J gene lost 4 bases, with 13 bases spanning the gap. In DNA, the CDR3 is TGTGCCAGCAGCTTGGACAGGGTAAAGATCTATGGCTACACCTTC. Amino acid sequence: CASSLDRVKIYGYTF.

The V gene is TRBV21-1, the J gene TRBJ2-2; the table's D call TRBD2 went unverified against the DNA. TRBV21-1 is assigned pseudogene status. This CDR3 has 17 residues. The chain's CDR3 is CASSNRRHPLSTGELFF. Here the CDR3 DNA reads TGTGCCAGCAGCAACCGGCGGCACCCTCTAAGCACCGGGGAGCTGTTTTTT.

This sequence joins TRBV19 and TRBJ1-2, with 7 nucleotides matching TRBD1. V was clipped by 3 bases and J by 1 base; unmatched bases: 8. The CDR3 runs to 16 residues. The germline gives CDR1 LNHDA, CDR2 SQIVND (reference sequence). The CDR3 loop reads CASSMDLGQLNYGYTF. The CDR3 DNA is TGTGCCAGTAGTATGGACCTGGGACAGCTTAACTATGGCTACACCTTC.

Notes on this clone: At one of its ends the junction is not consistent with the germline gene, which may arise from a read error. This rearrangement joins TRBV7-7 to TRBJ2-5, with TRBD1 matching over 11 bases. Germline CDR1 is SSHAT and CDR2 is FNYEAQ (reference sequence). This CDR3 is built from 15 residues. CDR3 DNA: TGTGCTAGCAGCTTAAGGGCGGACAGGGGGCAGACCCAGTACTTC. The encoded protein is CASSLRADRGQTQYF.

The J gene is TRBJ2-5, the V gene TRBV5-4; the match to TRBD2 covers 9 bases. Germline V gene lookup returns CDR1 SGHNT and CDR2 YYREEE (reference sequence). The CDR3 length is 16 residues. Trimming took 4 bases from V and 4 from J; bases not matched to a gene: 11. The CDR3 DNA reads TGTGCCAGCAGCCCGCCGGTGGCGGGAGGGTCAGAGACCCAGTACTTC. Translating it yields CASSPPVAGGSETQYF.

This chain links TRBV3-1 (or the pseudogene TRBV3-2) with TRBJ2-7; TRBD1 might be the D (5 bases). The CDR3 consists of 14 residues. Trimming shortened V by 0 bases and J by 5 bases, and 11 bases separated the two germline ends. The germline V gene has CDR1 LGHDT and CDR2 YNNKEL (reference sequence). The CDR3 region is CASSQDWQGDEQYF. The CDR3 region has the DNA TGTGCCAGCAGCCAAGATTGGCAGGGCGACGAGCAGTACTTC.

This clone occurred once. The CDR3 region is CASSSELAGGPSSEQFF. The CDR3 DNA follows: TGTGCCAGCTCATCCGAACTAGCGGGGGGGCCCTCTAGTGAGCAGTTCTTC. J is TRBJ2-1 and V is TRBV18; 13 bases map to TRBD2. This CDR3 is built from 17 residues. Unmatched junction bases numbered 13, after V lost 5 bases and J lost 9 bases. Germline-derived CDR1 and CDR2 are KGHSH and LQKENI.